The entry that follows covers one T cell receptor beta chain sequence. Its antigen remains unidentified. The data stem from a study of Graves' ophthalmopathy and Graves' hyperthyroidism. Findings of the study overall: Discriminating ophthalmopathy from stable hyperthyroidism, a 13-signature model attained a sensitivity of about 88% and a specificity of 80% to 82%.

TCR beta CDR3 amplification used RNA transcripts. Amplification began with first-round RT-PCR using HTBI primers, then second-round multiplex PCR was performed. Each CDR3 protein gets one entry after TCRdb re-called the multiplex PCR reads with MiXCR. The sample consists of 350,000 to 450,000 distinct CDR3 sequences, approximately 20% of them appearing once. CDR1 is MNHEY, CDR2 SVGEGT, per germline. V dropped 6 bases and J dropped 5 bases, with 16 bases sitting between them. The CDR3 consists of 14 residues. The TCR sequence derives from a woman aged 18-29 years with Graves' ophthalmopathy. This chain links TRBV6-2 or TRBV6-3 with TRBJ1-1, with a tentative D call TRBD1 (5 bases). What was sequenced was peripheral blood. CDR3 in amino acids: CASSLAGGLTEAFF. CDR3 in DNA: TGTGCCAGCAGCCTTGCGGGGGGACTGACTGAAGCTTTCTTT.